The 22 T cell receptor beta chains presented below share a single source sample, sequenced in a study of shared clonotypes between healthy human individuals. Data came from immunoSEQ multiplex PCR; TCRdb stores just in-frame clones and leaves some out. The sample holds about 1 million clones; roughly 80% are singletons and the top ten take about 1.5%. Sequencing was carried out using memory CD4+ T cells sorted from blood. Stated subset: CD45RA-negative fraction. Receptors originate from a man between 18 and 29 years old in good health.

This sequence joins TRBV7-9 and TRBJ2-1, with D possibly TRBD2 on 6 matching bases. The ends were cut back, 0 bases at V and 7 bases at J, with 19 bases in the middle. Germline assignment: CDR1 SEHNR and CDR2 FQNEAQ (reference sequence). The CDR3 is 17 residues long. CDR3 loop: CASSLAAGLLLGNEQFF. The CDR3 bases are TGTGCCAGCAGCTTAGCCGCGGGGCTCTTACTAGGGAATGAGCAGTTCTTC.

The chain has TRBV7-2 and TRBJ1-5, with a weak D call TRBD1 (6 bases). V was cut by 7 bases and J by 5 bases, with 15 bases left in between. Germline V gene data show CDR1 as SGHTA and CDR2 as FQGNSA. The CDR3 contains 14 residues. The CDR3 protein is CASTGGGRDQPQHF. In DNA, the CDR3 is TGTGCCAGCACCGGGGGGGGCAGAGATCAGCCCCAGCATTTT. The full variable domain, its missing parts supplied by reference TRBV7-2 and TRBJ1-5, is GAGVSQSPSNKVTEKGKDVELRCDPISGHTALYWYRQSLGQGLEFLIYFQGNSAPDKSGLPSDRFSAERTGGSVSTLTIQRTQQEDSAVYLCASTGGGRDQPQHFGDGTRLSIL.

In regard to this clone: Other DNA sequences in the sample encode the same CDR3. CDR3 residues: CASRRQGNQPQHF. In DNA, the CDR3 is TGTGCCAGCAGGAGACAGGGGAATCAGCCCCAGCATTTT. The V and J genes are TRBV28 and TRBJ1-5; 8 positions match TRBD1. The CDR3 has 13 residues. CDR1 and CDR2 from the germline V gene are MDHEN and SYDVKM. V trimming: 6 bases; J trimming: 4 bases; junction bases outside the gene matches: 2.

The chain is built from TRBV4-1 and TRBJ1-2; D not certain. Germline CDR1 and CDR2: MGHRA and YSYEKL. CDR3 length equals 15 residues. V shed 5 bases and J shed 2 bases, with 15 bases lying between them. In DNA form, the CDR3 reads TGCGCCAGCAGCAACCTACATGCATTAAACTATGGCTACACCTTC. Translating gives CASSNLHALNYGYTF.

The table lists this clone with a few counts. The chain joins TRBV19 to TRBJ2-1, with TRBD1 as a possible D gene (5 bases). With 6 bases removed from V and 8 bases from J, the gap between germline ends came to 14 bases. The germline V gene has CDR1 LNHDA and CDR2 SQIVND (reference sequence). CDR3 length: 13 amino acids. CDR3 nucleotides: TGTGCCAGTAGGGGGCTAGTTAAGTATGAGCAGTTCTTC. Protein sequence: CASRGLVKYEQFF.

The chain recombines TRBV4-3 with TRBJ2-1; D is ambiguous. Germline assignment: CDR1 LGHNA and CDR2 YSLEER. Deletions cut 0 bases from V and 4 bases from J, with 7 bases between. The CDR3 runs 14 residues. This CDR3 reads CASSQDRIYNEQFF. The CDR3 DNA reads TGCGCCAGCAGCCAAGATCGGATTTACAATGAGCAGTTCTTC.

The chain uses TRBV5-1 and TRBJ1-5; no definite D call. Deletions cut 2 bases from V and 3 bases from J, with 15 bases between. The CDR3 covers 16 residues. Germline V CDR1 and CDR2: SGHRS, YFSETQ. This CDR3 is CASSFWEGSPNQPQHF. The DNA for the CDR3 is TGCGCCAGCAGCTTCTGGGAGGGAAGCCCCAATCAGCCCCAGCATTTT.

This chain links TRBV18 with TRBJ1-3; D uncertain. The V and J ends lost 6 bases and 2 bases respectively, with 11 bases between them. This CDR3 spans 14 amino acids. CDR1 and CDR2 from the germline V gene are KGHSH and LQKENI. CDR3 loop: CASSPLRTGNTIYF. The CDR3 coding sequence is TGTGCCAGCTCCCCCTTGCGAACTGGAAACACCATATATTTT.

The CDR3 protein is CASSPKRRATEAFF. The CDR3 DNA sequence: TGTGCCAGCTCACCAAAAAGACGGGCGACTGAAGCTTTCTTT. The V and J genes are TRBV18 and TRBJ1-1; D gene unclear. V was trimmed by 2 bases and J by 5 bases, leaving 12 bases between them. The CDR3 extends over 14 amino acids. Germline loops: CDR1 KGHSH, CDR2 LQKENI. The entire variable domain, with the rest obtained from reference TRBV18 and TRBJ1-1, is as follows: NAGVMQNPRHLVRRRGQEARLRCSPMKGHSHVYWYRQLPEEGLKFMVYLQKENIIDESGMPKERFSAEFPKEGPSILRIQQVVRGDSAAYFCASSPKRRATEAFFGQGTRLTVV.

CDR3 DNA: TGCGCCAGCAGCTTGTTAGCGGGCACCTACGAGCAGTACTTC. Translated, it gives CASSLLAGTYEQYF. The chain joins TRBV5-1 to TRBJ2-7; 7 nucleotides agree with TRBD2. The CDR3 has 14 residues. Trimming removed 1 base from V and 2 bases from J; junction bases left unmatched: 3. CDR1 SGHRS and CDR2 YFSETQ come from the germline V gene.

V is TRBV11-2 and J is TRBJ2-5; 9 bases align to TRBD2. The CDR3 sequence is 16 residues long. Germline V gene lookup returns CDR1 SGHAT and CDR2 FQNNGV. V dropped 3 bases and J dropped 0; count of bases not matched to a gene: 5. DNA of the CDR3: TGTGCCAGCAGCTTCGGGACTAGCAGCTACCAAGAGACCCAGTACTTC. Amino acid sequence: CASSFGTSSYQETQYF.

This chain uses TRBV30 with TRBJ1-1; 9 nucleotides agree with TRBD1. Trimming took 0 bases from V and 4 from J; bases not matched to a gene: 6. The CDR3 spans 15 residues. Looked up from germline, CDR1 is GTSNPN and CDR2 is SVGIG (reference sequence). In DNA form, the CDR3 reads TGTGCCTGGAGTGTATGGGGGACAGGGCCCACTGAAGCTTTCTTT. This codes for CAWSVWGTGPTEAFF.

The chain has TRBV28 and TRBJ1-2, with TRBD1 identical over 11 bases. Germline V CDR1 and CDR2: MDHEN, SYDVKM. V shed 7 bases, J shed 6 bases, and the junction held 4 bases outside the gene matches. The CDR3 loop spans 13 amino acids. In DNA form, the CDR3 reads TGTGCCAGCAATACGGGACAGGGGGATGGCTACACCTTC. It yields the protein CASNTGQGDGYTF.

This chain uses TRBV6-5 with TRBJ2-3, with 8 bases identical to TRBD2. CDR1 is MNHEY, CDR2 SVGAGI, per germline. V trimming: 6 bases; J trimming: 1 base; junction bases outside the gene matches: 3. CDR3 size: 14 residues. In DNA, the CDR3 is TGTGCCAGCAGAACTAGCGGAGGCACAGATACGCAGTATTTT. It translates to CASRTSGGTDTQYF.

The chain is built from TRBV5-4 and TRBJ1-1; D not certain. The CDR3 is made up of 13 amino acids. V lost 1 base and J 1 base, leaving 5 bases between the germline ends. Germline V gives CDR1 SGHNT, CDR2 YYREEE (reference sequence). The CDR3 spells CASSLSQNTEAFF. The CDR3 bases are TGTGCCAGCAGCTTGTCACAGAACACTGAAGCTTTCTTT.

The chain links TRBV7-9 to TRBJ1-1; TRBD1 matches 12 bases. The length of the CDR3 is 15 residues. CDR1 is SEHNR and CDR2 is FQNEAQ in the germline V gene (reference sequence). Trimming took 5 bases from V and 3 from J; bases not matched to a gene: 4. The DNA of the CDR3 is TGTGCCAGCAGCAAGGGACAGGGGGCGGACACTGAAGCTTTCTTT. It encodes CASSKGQGADTEAFF.

This chain uses TRBV11-3 with TRBJ2-3, with 9 bases matching TRBD2. Germline V gives CDR1 SGHNT, CDR2 YENEEA. Unmatched junction bases numbered 15, after V lost 5 bases and J lost 0 bases. The CDR3 contains 19 residues. Here the CDR3 reads CASSKGRGVSGGSTDTQYF. Here the CDR3 DNA reads TGTGCCAGCAGCAAAGGCAGAGGTGTGAGCGGGGGGAGCACAGATACGCAGTATTTT.

The V gene is TRBV25-1, the J gene TRBJ1-3; possible D gene TRBD1, 6 bases. The CDR3 loop spans 17 amino acids. Germline assignment: CDR1 MGHDK and CDR2 SYGVNS. V was cut by 7 bases and J by 0 bases, with 19 bases left in between. Here the CDR3 DNA reads TGTGCCAGCACTCGGGGGGCGCCTGGCAGCTCTGGAAACACCATATATTTT. Its protein product is CASTRGAPGSSGNTIYF.

This sequence joins TRBV6-1 and TRBJ2-5; TRBD1 might be the D (6 bases). V was cut by 3 bases and J by 1 base, with 12 bases left in between. The CDR3 loop spans 15 amino acids. Germline assignment: CDR1 MNHNS and CDR2 SASEGT. DNA for the CDR3: TGTGCCAGCAGTGATATGGGACACCCCCAAGAGACCCAGTACTTC. Translated, it gives CASSDMGHPQETQYF.

This sequence joins TRBV18 and TRBJ2-2; D not certain. Germline CDR1 is KGHSH and CDR2 is LQKENI. Trimming stripped 1 base from V and 4 bases from J, with 7 bases between. The CDR3 contains 14 residues. The CDR3: CASSPQATTGELFF. The CDR3 DNA follows: TGTGCCAGCTCACCACAAGCGACCACCGGGGAGCTGTTTTTT.

The genes are TRBV5-4 and TRBJ1-1; D may be TRBD1 (6 bases). Germline V gene sequence: CDR1 SGHNT, CDR2 YYREEE (reference sequence). V dropped 3 bases and J dropped 9 bases, with 12 bases sitting between them. This CDR3 spans 12 amino acids. CDR3: CASSSQGVQAFF. The CDR3, as DNA: TGTGCCAGCAGCTCACAGGGAGTCCAAGCTTTCTTT. The full variable domain, with the rest looked up from reference TRBV5-4 and TRBJ1-1, is ETGVTQSPTHLIKTRGQQVTLRCSSQSGHNTVSWYQQALGQGPQFIFQYYREEENGRGNFPPRFSGLQFPNYSSELNVNALELDDSALYLCASSSQGVQAFFGQGTRLTVV.

This clone was observed at least ten times. The chain has TRBV6-1 and TRBJ1-6; unclear D gene. V lost 4 bases, J lost 7 bases, and 14 bases lay in between. This CDR3 spans 15 amino acids. Germline values: CDR1 MNHNS, CDR2 SASEGT. CDR3 sequence: CASSGPRGQNSPLHF. In DNA form, the CDR3 reads TGTGCCAGCAGTGGGCCGCGTGGTCAAAATTCACCCCTCCACTTT.